These T cell receptor beta chains were read from a single sample in a study of Graves' ophthalmopathy and Graves' hyperthyroidism. A single record per CDR3 protein comes from TCRdb applying MiXCR to the multiplex PCR reads. The sample yields under 800,000 distinct CDR3 sequences, about a fifth seen once. Sequencing was done on a sample of peripheral blood. The receptors here all came from a woman in her late teens or twenties with stable Graves' hyperthyroidism. Some clones in this sample may be carry-over from other donors' samples. CDR3s include the opening cysteine and the closing phenylalanine or tryptophan. A D gene is named only where the DNA matches it firmly. Not all rows give a size; the values are once, few, many and, for expanded clones, a class.

>TRBJ1-1|TRBV3-1|14|few|.
CASSPSVSGSEAFF
TGTGCCAGCTCTCCAAGTGTCAGTGGATCTGAAGCTTTCTTT
>TRBJ2-5|TRBV28|14|.|.
CASSLLGVEETQYF
TGTGCCAGCAGTTTATTGGGGGTCGAAGAGACCCAGTACTTC
>TRBJ2-7|TRBV5-1|15|many|TRBD2
CASSTGLAGEGEQYF
TGCGCCAGCAGCACGGGACTAGCGGGAGAGGGCGAGCAGTACTTC
>TRBJ1-2|TRBV29-1|11|many|.
CSVSTGYGYTF
TGCAGCGTAAGCACAGGGTATGGCTACACCTTC
>TRBJ1-1|TRBV7-2|17|many|TRBD1
CASSPIQGGVMNTEAFF
TGTGCCAGCAGCCCCATACAGGGGGGGGTCATGAACACTGAAGCTTTCTTT
>TRBJ1-1|TRBV6-5|16|.|.
CASSSTTSRRYTEAFF
TGTGCCAGCAGTTCCACCACGAGCAGGCGGTACACTGAAGCTTTCTTT
>TRBJ2-5|TRBV5-6|15|many|TRBD1
CASSFTGEYQETQYF
TGTGCCAGCAGCTTCACAGGGGAGTACCAAGAGACCCAGTACTTC
>TRBJ2-5|TRBV9|14|.|TRBD2
CASSATAGGETQYF
TGTGCCAGCAGCGCAACTGCGGGGGGCGAGACCCAGTACTTC
>TRBJ2-7|TRBV4-3|16|.|.
CASSQSRGTVPYEQYF
TGCGCCAGCAGCCAGAGCCGCGGGACGGTACCCTACGAGCAGTACTTC
>TRBJ2-7|TRBV5-1|15|few|TRBD2
CASSLSSGGSYEQYF
TGCGCCAGCAGCTTGTCTAGCGGGGGGTCCTACGAGCAGTACTTC
>TRBJ1-5|TRBV6-5|15|.|.
CASSYYSANAWPQHF
TGTGCCAGCAGTTACTACAGCGCTAACGCTTGGCCCCAGCATTTT
>TRBJ2-3|TRBV7-3|14|.|TRBD2
CASSLLAGADTQYF
TGTGCCAGCAGCTTACTAGCGGGGGCAGATACGCAGTATTTT
>TRBJ1-5|TRBV12-3/TRBV12-4|14|many|TRBD1
CASRGTVSNQPQHF
TGTGCCAGCAGGGGGACAGTTAGCAATCAGCCCCAGCATTTT